The clone carrying this T cell receptor beta chain has at least ten counts. Its specificity is not known. The sorting of naive CD8 T cells used the CD8+CD4-CCR7+CD45RA+ phenotype. Previously described methods and listed TCR primers were used for bulk TCR libraries. TCRdb re-derived calls from the PCR reads in MiXCR, one entry per CDR3 protein. The table has hundreds of thousands of distinct CDR3 sequences, 25% seen once. The CDR3 has 15 residues. V dropped 1 base and J dropped 2 bases, with 10 bases sitting between them. CDR1 SGHAT and CDR2 FQNNGV come from the germline V gene. This entry is derived from a study of molecular identifiers for immune sequencing clone quantification. Study-wide results and limits: Among under 1.1 million naive cells, spiked Jurkat TCR RNA from a single cell was reportedly detectable. Clones of above 20 RNA copies carried over 98% of effector molecules; in naive cells they carried under 1%.

This chain uses TRBV11-2 with TRBJ2-3; D may correspond to TRBD1 or TRBD2 (5 bases each). The receptor was isolated from a human donor in good health. Some libraries in this study had Jurkat cell RNA spiked in. What was sequenced was naive CD8+ T cells from blood, with Jurkat cell RNA spiked in. The subset: FACS-sorted CD8+CD4-CCR7+CD45RA+ naive T cells. The CDR3 reads CASSLVEGPTDTQYF. CDR3 in DNA: TGTGCCAGCAGCTTAGTCGAGGGGCCCACAGATACGCAGTATTTT.